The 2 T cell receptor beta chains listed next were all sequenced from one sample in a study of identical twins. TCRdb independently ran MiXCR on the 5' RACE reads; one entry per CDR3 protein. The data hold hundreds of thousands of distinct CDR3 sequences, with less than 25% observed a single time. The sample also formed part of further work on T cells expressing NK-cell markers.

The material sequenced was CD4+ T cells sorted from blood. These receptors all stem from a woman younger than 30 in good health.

The CDR3 DNA is TGTGCCAGCAGCCCCGCGGCACTTCACTCCTACAATGAGCAGTTCTTC. Encoded protein: CASSPAALHSYNEQFF. The chain links TRBV7-2 to TRBJ2-1; D is uncertain. This CDR3 has 16 amino acids. CDR1 and CDR2 (germline): SGHTA, FQGNSA. V dropped 5 bases and J dropped 0 bases, with 14 bases sitting between them.

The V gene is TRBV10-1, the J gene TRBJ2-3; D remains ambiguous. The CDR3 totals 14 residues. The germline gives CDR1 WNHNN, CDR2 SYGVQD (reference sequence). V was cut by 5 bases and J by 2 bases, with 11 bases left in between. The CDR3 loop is CASSFRAVTDTQYF. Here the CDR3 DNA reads TGCGCCAGCAGTTTTCGGGCAGTCACAGATACGCAGTATTTT.